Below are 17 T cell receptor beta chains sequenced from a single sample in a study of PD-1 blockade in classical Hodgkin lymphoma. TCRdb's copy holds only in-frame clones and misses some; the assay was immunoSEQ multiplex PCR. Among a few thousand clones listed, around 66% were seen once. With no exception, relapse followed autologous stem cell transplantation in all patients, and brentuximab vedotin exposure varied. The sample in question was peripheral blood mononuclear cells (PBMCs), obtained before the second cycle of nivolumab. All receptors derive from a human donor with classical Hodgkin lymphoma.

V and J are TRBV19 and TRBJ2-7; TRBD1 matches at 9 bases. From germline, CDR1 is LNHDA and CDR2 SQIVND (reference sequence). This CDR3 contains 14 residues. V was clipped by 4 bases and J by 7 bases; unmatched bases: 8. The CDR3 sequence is CASSTGTGSWEQYF. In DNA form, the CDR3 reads TGTGCCAGTAGTACCGGGACAGGGTCTTGGGAGCAGTACTTC.

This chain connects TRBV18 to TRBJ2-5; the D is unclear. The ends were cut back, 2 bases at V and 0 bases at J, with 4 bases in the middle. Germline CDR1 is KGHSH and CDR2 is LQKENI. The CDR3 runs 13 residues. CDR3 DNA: TGTGCCAGCTCACCAGGACACCAAGAGACCCAGTACTTC. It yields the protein CASSPGHQETQYF.

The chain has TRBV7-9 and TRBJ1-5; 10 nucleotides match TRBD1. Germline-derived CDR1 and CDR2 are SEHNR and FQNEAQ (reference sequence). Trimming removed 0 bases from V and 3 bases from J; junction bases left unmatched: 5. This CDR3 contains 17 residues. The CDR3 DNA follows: TGTGCCAGCAGCTTAGCGACGGGACAGGGGTTCAATCAGCCCCAGCATTTT. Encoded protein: CASSLATGQGFNQPQHF.

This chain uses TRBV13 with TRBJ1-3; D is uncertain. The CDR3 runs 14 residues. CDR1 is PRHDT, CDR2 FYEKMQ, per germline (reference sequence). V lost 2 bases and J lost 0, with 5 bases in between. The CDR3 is CASSLTSSGNTIYF. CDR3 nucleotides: TGTGCCAGCAGCTTAACGAGCTCTGGAAACACCATATATTTT.

The CDR3 DNA sequence: TGTGCCAGCAGTTACTCGGGTCAAGGGCTCGAGCAGTACTTC. Translated, it gives CASSYSGQGLEQYF. The chain couples TRBV6-6 to TRBJ2-7; D uncertain. From germline, CDR1 is MNHNY and CDR2 SVGAGI (reference sequence). This CDR3 has 14 residues. V was trimmed by 0 bases and J by 6 bases, leaving 12 bases between them.

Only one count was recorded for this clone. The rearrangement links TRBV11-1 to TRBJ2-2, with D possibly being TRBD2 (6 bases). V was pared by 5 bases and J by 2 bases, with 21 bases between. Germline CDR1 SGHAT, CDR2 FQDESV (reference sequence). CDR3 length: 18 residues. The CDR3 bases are TGTGCCAGCAGCCTGGGATACCGGGGCGGGGAAAACACCGGGGAGCTGTTTTTT. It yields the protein CASSLGYRGGENTGELFF. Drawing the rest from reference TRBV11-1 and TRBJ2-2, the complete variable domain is EAEVAQSPRYKITEKSQAVAFWCDPISGHATLYWYRQILGQGPELLVQFQDESVVDDSQLPKDRFSAERLKGVDSTLKIQPAELGDSAMYLCASSLGYRGGENTGELFFGEGSRLTVL.

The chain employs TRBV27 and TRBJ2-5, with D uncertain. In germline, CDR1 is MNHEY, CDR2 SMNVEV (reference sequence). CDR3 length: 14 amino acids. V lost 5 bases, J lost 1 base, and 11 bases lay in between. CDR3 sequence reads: CASSVLGPQETQYF. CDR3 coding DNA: TGTGCCAGCAGTGTCCTCGGGCCCCAAGAGACCCAGTACTTC.

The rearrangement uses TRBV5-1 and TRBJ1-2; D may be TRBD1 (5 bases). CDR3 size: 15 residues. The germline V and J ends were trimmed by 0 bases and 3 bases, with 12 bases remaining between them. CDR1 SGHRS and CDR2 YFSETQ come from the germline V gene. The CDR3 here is CASSLAQGRDYGYTF. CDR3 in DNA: TGCGCCAGCAGCTTGGCCCAGGGCCGGGACTATGGCTACACCTTC. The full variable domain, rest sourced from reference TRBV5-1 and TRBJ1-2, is KAGVTQTPRYLIKTRGQQVTLSCSPISGHRSVSWYQQTPGQGLQFLFEYFSETQRNKGNFPGRFSGRQFSNSRSEMNVSTLELGDSALYLCASSLAQGRDYGYTFGSGTRLTVV.

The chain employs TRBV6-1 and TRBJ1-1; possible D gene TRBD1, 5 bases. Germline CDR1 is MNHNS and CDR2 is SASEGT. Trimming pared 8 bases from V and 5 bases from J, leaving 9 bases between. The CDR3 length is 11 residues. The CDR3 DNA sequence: TGTGCCAGCTCGCAGGGAACTGAAGCTTTCTTT. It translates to CASSQGTEAFF.

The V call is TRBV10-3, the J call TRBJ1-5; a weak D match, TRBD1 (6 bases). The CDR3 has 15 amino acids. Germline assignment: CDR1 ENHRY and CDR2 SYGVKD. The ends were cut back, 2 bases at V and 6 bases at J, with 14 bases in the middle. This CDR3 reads CAISENQGIFQPQHF. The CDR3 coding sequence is TGTGCCATCAGTGAGAACCAGGGGATTTTTCAGCCCCAGCATTTT.

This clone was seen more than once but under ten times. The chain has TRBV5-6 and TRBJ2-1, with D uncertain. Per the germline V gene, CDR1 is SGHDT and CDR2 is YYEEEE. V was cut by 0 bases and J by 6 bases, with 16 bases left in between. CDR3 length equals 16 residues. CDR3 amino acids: CASSLAAFRTTNEQFF. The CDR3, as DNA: TGTGCCAGCAGCTTGGCGGCCTTTCGCACCACCAATGAGCAGTTCTTC.

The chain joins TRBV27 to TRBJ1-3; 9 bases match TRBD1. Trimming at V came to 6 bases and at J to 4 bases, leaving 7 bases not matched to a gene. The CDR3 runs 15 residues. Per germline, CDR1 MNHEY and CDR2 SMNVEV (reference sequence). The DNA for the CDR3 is TGTGCCAGCAGCTCCGGGACAGGGATCGGAAACACCATATATTTT. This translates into CASSSGTGIGNTIYF.

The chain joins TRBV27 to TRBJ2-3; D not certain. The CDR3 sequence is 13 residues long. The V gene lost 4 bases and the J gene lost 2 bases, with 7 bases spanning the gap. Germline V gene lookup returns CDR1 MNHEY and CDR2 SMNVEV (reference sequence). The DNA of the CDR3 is TGTGCCAGCAGTTCTACCCTCACAGATACGCAGTATTTT. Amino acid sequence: CASSSTLTDTQYF.

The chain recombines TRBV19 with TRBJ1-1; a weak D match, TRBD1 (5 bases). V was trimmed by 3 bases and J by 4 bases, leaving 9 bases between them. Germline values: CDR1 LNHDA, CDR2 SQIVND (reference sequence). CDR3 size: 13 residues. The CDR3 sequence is CASSIQGPTEAFF. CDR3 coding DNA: TGTGCCAGTAGTATTCAGGGTCCCACTGAAGCTTTCTTT.

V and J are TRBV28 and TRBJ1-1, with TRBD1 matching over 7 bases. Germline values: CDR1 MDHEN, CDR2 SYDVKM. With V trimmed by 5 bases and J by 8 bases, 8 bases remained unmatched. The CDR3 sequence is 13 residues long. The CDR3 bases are TGTGCCAGCAGTGGACAGGCTCCGTTCGAAGCTTTCTTT. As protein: CASSGQAPFEAFF.

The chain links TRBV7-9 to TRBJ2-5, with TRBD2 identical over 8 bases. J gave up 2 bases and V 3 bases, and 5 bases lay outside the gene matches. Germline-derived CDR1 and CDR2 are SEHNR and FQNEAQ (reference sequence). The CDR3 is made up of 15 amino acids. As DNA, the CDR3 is TGTGCCAGCAGCTTGGGAGTAGCGGGGCAAGAGACCCAGTACTTC. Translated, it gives CASSLGVAGQETQYF. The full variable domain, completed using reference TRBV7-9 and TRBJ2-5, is DTGVSQNPRHKITKRGQNVTFRCDPISEHNRLYWYRQTLGQGPEFLTYFQNEAQLEKSRLLSDRFSAERPKGSFSTLEIQRTEQGDSAMYLCASSLGVAGQETQYFGPGTRLLVL.

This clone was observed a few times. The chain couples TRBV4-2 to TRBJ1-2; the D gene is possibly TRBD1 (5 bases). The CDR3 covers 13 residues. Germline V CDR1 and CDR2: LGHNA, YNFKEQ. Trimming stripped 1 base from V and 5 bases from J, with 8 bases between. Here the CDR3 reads CASSQGGGYGYTF. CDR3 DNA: TGTGCCAGCAGCCAAGGGGGGGGGTATGGCTACACCTTC.